The 13 T cell receptor beta chains below all came from one sample that was sequenced in a study of T cell responses to AZD1222 COVID-19 vaccine. This table comes from immunoSEQ multiplex PCR, and its TCRdb copy is limited to in-frame clones, with some not included. The sample holds 150,000 to 200,000 clones; roughly 90% are singletons and the top ten take 1.1% to 1.5%. Sequenced material: peripheral blood, taken on day 0 of AZD1222 vaccination. These receptors were collected from an adult in good health.

The CDR3: CASGPDIGLAGNTIYF. CDR3 bases: TGTGCTAGTGGTCCAGATATAGGACTCGCCGGAAACACCATATATTTT. The chain employs TRBV12-5 and TRBJ1-3, with D hard to call. Germline CDR1 is LGHNT and CDR2 is FRNRAP. The CDR3 covers 16 residues. V lost 5 bases to trimming and J lost 4 bases, with 18 bases between them.

The V and J genes are TRBV7-9 and TRBJ2-3; 11 bases match TRBD1. The CDR3 has 16 amino acids. V lost 5 bases and J lost 4; bases outside the gene matches: 8. CDR1 SEHNR and CDR2 FQNEAQ come from the germline V gene (reference sequence). The CDR3 here is CASSQRGQGGADTQYF. For the CDR3, the DNA is TGTGCCAGCAGCCAGCGGGGACAGGGGGGCGCAGATACGCAGTATTTT.

V gene TRBV6-4 combines with J gene TRBJ1-5; possibly TRBD1 for D (5 bases). CDR3 size: 11 residues. Germline V lookup: CDR1 MRHNA, CDR2 SNTAGT. Trimming cost V 10 bases and J 9 bases, with 13 bases left between them. Here the CDR3 reads CATWGMSPQHF. CDR3 nucleotides: TGTGCCACCTGGGGCATGTCGCCCCAGCATTTT.

The V call is TRBV30, the J call TRBJ1-2; 7 nucleotides line up with TRBD1. V was clipped by 0 bases and J by 7 bases; unmatched bases: 11. This CDR3 is 15 amino acids long. The germline V gene encodes CDR1 GTSNPN and CDR2 SVGIG (reference sequence). CDR3 coding DNA: TGTGCCTGGAGTGTCCCACCGAGGGGGCTAGGTGGCTACACCTTC. Its protein product is CAWSVPPRGLGGYTF.

This clone was found once. The chain carries TRBV4-1 and TRBJ1-2; 7 bases align to TRBD1. The CDR3 contains 16 residues. In germline, CDR1 is MGHRA, CDR2 YSYEKL. Trimming at V came to 3 bases and at J to 2 bases, leaving 9 bases not matched to a gene. In nucleotides, the CDR3 is TGCGCCAGCAGCCACCGACAGGGACCCTCCAACTATGGCTACACCTTC. It codes for CASSHRQGPSNYGYTF.

The chain links TRBV2 to TRBJ1-5; D gene uncertain. CDR3 size: 13 residues. Germline CDR1 SNHLY, CDR2 FYNNEI. Trimming removed 4 bases from V and 1 base from J, with 5 bases in between. The chain's CDR3 is CASSVESNQPQHF. The CDR3 region has the DNA TGTGCCAGCAGTGTCGAGAGCAATCAGCCCCAGCATTTT.

The CDR3 sequence is CASSQGPASNQPQHF. CDR3 sequence (DNA): TGTGCCAGCAGTCAGGGGCCAGCTAGCAATCAGCCCCAGCATTTT. The chain combines TRBV2 with TRBJ1-5, with D perhaps matching TRBD1 (6 bases). V shed 5 bases and J shed 0 bases, with 11 bases lying between them. The CDR3 loop spans 15 amino acids. Looked up from germline, CDR1 is SNHLY and CDR2 is FYNNEI. Drawing the rest from reference TRBV2 and TRBJ1-5, the complete variable domain is EPEVTQTPSHQVTQMGQEVILRCVPISNHLYFYWYRQILGQKVEFLVSFYNNEISEKSEIFDDQFSVERPDGSNFTLKIRSTKLEDSAMYFCASSQGPASNQPQHFGDGTRLSIL.

The genes are TRBV4-3 and TRBJ2-6; D is perhaps TRBD1 or TRBD2 (5 bases each). V was pared by 0 bases and J by 0 bases, with 9 bases between. The length of the CDR3 is 17 residues. Germline assignment: CDR1 LGHNA and CDR2 YSLEER. The CDR3 sequence is CASSQEWDDSGANVLTF. The CDR3 nucleotides are TGCGCCAGCAGCCAAGAGTGGGACGACTCTGGGGCCAACGTCCTGACTTTC.

The chain combines TRBV6-5 with TRBJ1-6, with D perhaps matching TRBD1 (6 bases). Germline CDR1 is MNHEY and CDR2 is SVGAGI. With 0 bases removed from V and 9 bases from J, the gap between germline ends came to 12 bases. The CDR3 is 15 amino acids. CDR3 region: CASSYSGGLSSPLHF. For the CDR3, the DNA is TGTGCCAGCAGTTACTCAGGGGGGTTAAGTTCACCCCTCCACTTT.

The V call is TRBV7-3, the J call TRBJ2-1, with D possibly TRBD2 on 6 matching bases. V gave up 2 bases and J gave up 6 bases, with 17 bases separating them. Germline CDR1 SGHTA, CDR2 FQGTGA. The CDR3 runs to 16 residues. This CDR3 is CASSLLGSRFCNEQFF. In nucleotides, the CDR3 is TGTGCCAGCAGCTTACTCGGGAGCAGGTTTTGCAATGAGCAGTTCTTC. Drawing the rest from reference TRBV7-3 and TRBJ2-1, the complete variable domain is GAGVSQTPSNKVTEKGKYVELRCDPISGHTALYWYRQSLGQGPEFLIYFQGTGAADDSGLPNDRFFAVRPEGSVSTLKIQRTERGDSAVYLCASSLLGSRFCNEQFFGPGTRLTVL.

V gene TRBV20-1 combines with J gene TRBJ1-5; D is unclear. This CDR3 is 11 amino acids long. Germline values: CDR1 DFQATT, CDR2 SNEGSKA (reference sequence). In nucleotides, the CDR3 is TGCAGCGCTCGAGCGGATCAGCCCCAGCATTTT. This sequence encodes CSARADQPQHF.

The chain carries TRBV5-6 and TRBJ2-3; 13 bases are shared with TRBD2. Germline loops: CDR1 SGHDT, CDR2 YYEEEE. Trimming took 1 base from V and 5 from J; bases not matched to a gene: 10. The CDR3 covers 18 residues. Here the CDR3 DNA reads TGTGCCAGCAGCTTGAGGTTCCGGACTAGCGGGGGAGGAGATACGCAGTATTTT. This encodes CASSLRFRTSGGGDTQYF.

V and J are TRBV14 and TRBJ2-1, with a possible D match to TRBD1 (6 bases). The CDR3 runs 14 residues. Germline V gene sequence: CDR1 SGHDN, CDR2 FVKESK. The V gene lost 2 bases and the J gene lost 9 bases, with 14 bases spanning the gap. CDR3 sequence reads: CASSQKWGQSEQFF. In DNA, the CDR3 is TGTGCCAGCAGCCAAAAATGGGGGCAGAGTGAGCAGTTCTTC.